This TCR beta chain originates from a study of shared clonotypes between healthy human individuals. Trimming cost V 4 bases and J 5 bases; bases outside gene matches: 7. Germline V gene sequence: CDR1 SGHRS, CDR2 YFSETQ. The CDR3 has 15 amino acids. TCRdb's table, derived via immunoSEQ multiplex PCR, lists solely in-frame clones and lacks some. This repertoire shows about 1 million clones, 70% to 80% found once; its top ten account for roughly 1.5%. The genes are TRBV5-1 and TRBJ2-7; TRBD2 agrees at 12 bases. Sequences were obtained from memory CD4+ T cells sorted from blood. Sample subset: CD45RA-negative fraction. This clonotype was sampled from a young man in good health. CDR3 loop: CASSRLAGVRNEQYF. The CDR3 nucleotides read TGCGCCAGCAGCCGACTAGCGGGAGTTAGGAACGAGCAGTACTTC.